Included here is one T cell receptor beta chain sequence, with context. The treatment here: therapeutic diphenylcyclopropenone sensitization with weekly scalp DPC. The trim removed 2 bases at V and 9 bases at J, leaving 2 bases unmatched. The germline gives CDR1 SNHLY, CDR2 FYNNEI. CDR3 length equals 13 residues. Unique molecular identifiers were linked by the library to individual cDNA molecules. TCRdb reprocessed the reads via MiXCR and lists one record per CDR3 protein. The sample holds roughly 820 distinct CDR3 sequences, approximately 52% seen once. This sample is part of a study of human T cells and chemical hapten exposure. Study overall: Sensitization was performed using 2% DPC on an approximately 2 cm by approximately 2 cm upper inner arm skin site.

The receptor comes from an adult with alopecia areata. Some clones in this sample may be carry-over from other donors' samples. This table probably holds off-target reads from a library built for another chain. V is TRBV2 and J is TRBJ2-1; TRBD1 aligns across 9 bases. The source material was whole blood, sampled before DPC sensitization or 2, 6, or about 24 weeks after (not recorded which). The CDR3 DNA reads as TGTGCCAGCAGTGAAACAGGGGGCCGTGAGCAGTTCTTC. Protein product: CASSETGGREQFF. Full variable domain (missing parts from reference TRBV2 and TRBJ2-1): EPEVTQTPSHQVTQMGQEVILRCVPISNHLYFYWYRQILGQKVEFLVSFYNNEISEKSEIFDDQFSVERPDGSNFTLKIRSTKLEDSAMYFCASSETGGREQFFGPGTRLTVL.